Below are 7 T cell receptor beta chains sequenced from a single sample in a study of blood T cells in healthy people across ages. With a J-beta primer mix and a sample-barcoded 5' primer, a second PCR ran about 6 to 11 cycles. In TCRdb, the 5' RACE reads were re-called with MiXCR into one record per CDR3 protein. The sample contains over 750,000 distinct CDR3 sequences, more than 20% of which appear only once. This sample was also put to use in a study of T cells of mothers and their children.

Specimen: blood. Every receptor here comes from a boy aged 10-17 years in good health.

J is TRBJ2-5 and V is TRBV29-1; D possibly corresponds to TRBD2 (5 bases). This CDR3 has 13 residues. CDR1 is SQVTM and CDR2 is ANQGSEA in the germline V gene. The germline V and J ends were trimmed by 2 bases and 5 bases, with 12 bases remaining between them. The CDR3 is CSVERRMDETQYF. As DNA, the CDR3 is TGCAGCGTTGAACGGAGGATGGATGAGACCCAGTACTTC.

There are a few counts of this clonotype. The rearrangement joins TRBV12-3 or TRBV12-4 to TRBJ2-4; no clear D. The CDR3 length is 11 residues. Trimming removed 7 bases at V and 8 bases at J, with 9 bases between. Here the CDR3 reads CASKMRDIQYF. DNA of the CDR3: TGTGCCAGCAAAATGAGAGACATTCAGTACTTC.

This clonotype was counted a few times. V gene TRBV9 combines with J gene TRBJ2-7; TRBD2 matches at 8 bases. The J segment lost 5 bases and the V segment lost 3 bases, leaving 10 bases of the junction unmatched. Germline V gene sequence: CDR1 SGDLS, CDR2 YYNGEE. This CDR3 contains 15 residues. CDR3 region: CASSGSSGPLHEQYF. CDR3 bases: TGTGCCAGCAGCGGATCTAGCGGGCCACTTCACGAGCAGTACTTC.

The chain uses TRBV24-1 and TRBJ1-2; no definite D call. Germline V gives CDR1 KGHDR, CDR2 SFDVKD. Trimming took off 1 base at V and 8 bases at J, with 7 bases between the two ends. The CDR3 loop spans 12 amino acids. The CDR3 loop is CATSDFGLGYTF. The CDR3 nucleotides read TGTGCCACCAGTGATTTCGGCCTGGGCTACACCTTC.

V is TRBV12-3 or TRBV12-4 and J is TRBJ2-5; unclear D gene. This CDR3 is 13 amino acids long. Trimming pared 6 bases from V and 5 bases from J, leaving 13 bases between. CDR3 sequence (DNA): TGTGCCAGCAGCTCCTGGGTAAGGGAGACCCAGTACTTC. Residues: CASSSWVRETQYF.

This sequence joins TRBV7-2 and TRBJ2-1; D remains unclear. Trimming cost V 0 bases and J 2 bases, with 8 bases left between them. CDR1 is SGHTA, CDR2 FQGNSA, per germline. The CDR3 is made up of 15 amino acids. The CDR3 protein is CASSLAGWTYNEQFF. CDR3 bases: TGTGCCAGCAGCTTAGCAGGATGGACCTACAATGAGCAGTTCTTC. The full variable domain, in which reference TRBV7-2 and TRBJ2-1 provide the parts outside the CDR3, is GAGVSQSPSNKVTEKGKDVELRCDPISGHTALYWYRQSLGQGLEFLIYFQGNSAPDKSGLPSDRFSAERTGGSVSTLTIQRTQQEDSAVYLCASSLAGWTYNEQFFGPGTRLTVL.

This clonotype was counted only a few times. The rearrangement links TRBV3-1 to TRBJ2-5; perhaps TRBD1 as D (6 bases). The CDR3 loop spans 15 amino acids. The V end was cut by 4 bases, the J end by 5 bases, with 17 bases between. CDR1 LGHDT and CDR2 YNNKEL come from the germline V gene (reference sequence). The CDR3 reads CASSRARGMLETQYF. In DNA, the CDR3 is TGTGCCAGCAGCCGGGCCAGGGGCATGTTGGAGACCCAGTACTTC.